This note documents a single T cell receptor (beta chain) sequence. No antigen is known for it. The data are from a study of T cell responses to AZD1222 COVID-19 vaccine. Study at large: Some second doses came at about 4 weeks and others at about 12 weeks; these were pooled.

Whole-study results and caveats: Spike-specific TCR breadth and depth grew following two AZD1222 doses.

Profiled with immunoSEQ multiplex PCR; TCRdb holds only in-frame clones, not every one. The sample records 140,000 to 150,000 clones, approximately 90% being singletons. CDR1 and CDR2 from the germline V gene are MNHEY and SMNVEV (reference sequence). Trimming cost V 8 bases and J 8 bases, with 21 bases left between them. The CDR3 contains 14 residues. This clonotype was obtained from an adult in good health. V is TRBV27 and J is TRBJ1-2; D is uncertain. This specimen consisted of peripheral blood, obtained on day 0 of AZD1222 vaccination. The CDR3 sequence: CASPYLEESSGYTF. CDR3 bases: TGTGCCAGCCCTTACTTGGAGGAATCTAGCGGCTACACCTTC.